One sample yielded the 21 T cell receptor beta chains listed below, sequenced in a study of CD8+CD57+ T cells in acquired aplastic anemia. Profiles of TCR beta VDJ and CDR3 were generated from a genomic DNA template. TCRdb called the reads again in MiXCR, with one record for every CDR3 protein. The sample has 200,000 to 250,000 distinct CDR3 sequences; 61% are singletons. Sequencing input: sorted CD4+, CD8+, or CD8+CD57+ T cells (not recorded which) from PBMCs. The source is a human donor in good health.

The chain employs TRBV7-2 and TRBJ2-1; 7 bases line up with TRBD2. The CDR3 has 15 residues. Germline trimming cut 5 bases from V and 5 bases from J; bases unmatched to any gene: 9. CDR1 is SGHTA and CDR2 is FQGNSA in the germline V gene. The CDR3 DNA reads TGTGCCAGCAGCCGAGCGGCTAGCGGTCACAATGAGCAGTTCTTC. This codes for CASSRAASGHNEQFF.

The V call is TRBV20-1, the J call TRBJ1-2; D is uncertain. In germline, CDR1 is DFQATT, CDR2 SNEGSKA (reference sequence). V was pared by 0 bases and J by 7 bases, with 3 bases between. This CDR3 comprises 10 residues. This CDR3 is CSARDFGYTF. DNA of the CDR3: TGCAGTGCTAGAGATTTTGGCTACACCTTC.

Remarks on this clonotype: One junction end does not reproduce the germline sequence, and a read error may be involved. The chain combines TRBV4-1 with TRBJ2-7; D perhaps matches TRBD2 (5 bases). CDR3 length: 13 amino acids. Per the germline V gene, CDR1 is MGHRA and CDR2 is YSYEKL. The CDR3 bases are TGTGCCAGCAGTGATGGTGGGAGCGACGAGCAGTACTTC. It is translated as CASSDGGSDEQYF.

J is TRBJ1-6 and V is TRBV7-3; unclear D gene. Germline CDR1 reads SGHTA; CDR2 reads FQGTGA. The CDR3 contains 14 residues. V lost 2 bases, J lost 10 bases, and 12 bases lay in between. CDR3 region: CASSLGRGYSPLHF. CDR3 coding DNA: TGTGCCAGCAGCTTAGGGAGAGGTTACTCACCCCTCCACTTT.

The chain uses TRBV20-1 and TRBJ1-2; D unclear. There are 16 residues in the CDR3. Trimming removed 3 bases at V and 2 bases at J, with 19 bases between. Germline CDR1 and CDR2: DFQATT and SNEGSKA (reference sequence). CDR3 DNA: TGCAGTGCTAGTGGCGTGAACACCGGGGAGAACTATGGCTACACCTTC. This translates into CSASGVNTGENYGYTF.

The V gene is TRBV2, the J gene TRBJ2-1; D unclear. The germline V gene has CDR1 SNHLY and CDR2 FYNNEI. The CDR3 loop spans 13 amino acids. With 3 bases removed from V and 6 bases from J, the gap between germline ends came to 9 bases. In DNA, the CDR3 is TGTGCCAGCAGTGATGCTGGGGTCAATGAGCAGTTCTTC. Protein sequence: CASSDAGVNEQFF.

This clonotype showed up many times. The rearrangement uses TRBV7-3 and TRBJ1-2; 7 bases match TRBD1. V shed 4 bases, J shed 6 bases, and the junction held 8 bases outside the gene matches. Germline V gene sequence: CDR1 SGHTA, CDR2 FQGTGA. The length of the CDR3 is 14 residues. The CDR3 sequence: CASSSDGTGDGYTF. CDR3 bases: TGTGCCAGCAGCTCCGACGGAACAGGGGATGGCTACACCTTC.

This clonotype has at least ten counts. V gene TRBV5-4 combines with J gene TRBJ1-1; TRBD1 aligns across 9 bases. Germline values: CDR1 SGHNT, CDR2 YYREEE (reference sequence). The CDR3 has 16 amino acids. The ends lost 4 bases at V and 1 base at J; junction bases unmatched: 8. In nucleotides, the CDR3 is TGTGCCAGCAGCGGGGACAGGGTGAGGGAGAACACTGAAGCTTTCTTT. Translation: CASSGDRVRENTEAFF.

CDR3 residues: CASSTRETGNTIYF. CDR3 DNA sequence: TGTGCCAGCAGCACCAGGGAAACCGGAAACACCATATATTTT. This chain links TRBV11-2 with TRBJ1-3; D possibly corresponds to TRBD1 (5 bases). Trimming took 5 bases from V and 4 from J, leaving 12 bases between them. The CDR3 totals 14 residues. In germline, CDR1 is SGHAT, CDR2 FQNNGV.

The J gene is TRBJ2-7, the V gene TRBV10-3; D remains unclear. V gave up 0 bases and J gave up 3 bases, with 6 bases separating them. CDR3 length: 13 amino acids. Germline CDR1 reads ENHRY; CDR2 reads SYGVKD. The DNA for the CDR3 is TGTGCCATCAGTGAGTCGACGGTCTACGAGCAGTACTTC. It codes for CAISESTVYEQYF.

The rearrangement links TRBV14 to TRBJ1-2, with TRBD1 as a possible D gene (5 bases). This CDR3 contains 15 residues. Trimming shortened V by 6 bases and J by 4 bases, and 18 bases separated the two germline ends. Looked up from germline, CDR1 is SGHDN and CDR2 is FVKESK. This chain's CDR3 is CASSYSTGGSYGYTF. CDR3 nucleotides: TGTGCCAGCAGTTACTCGACGGGGGGTAGCTATGGCTACACCTTC.

On this clonotype: The junction departs from the called germline gene at one end, perhaps through a read error. CDR3 DNA: TGCAGTGCTCGACGACAGGGGGGACCCACTGAAACTTTCTTT. Residues: CSARRQGGPTETFF. This chain joins TRBV20-1 and TRBJ1-1, with TRBD1 identical over 9 bases. In germline, CDR1 is DFQATT, CDR2 SNEGSKA (reference sequence). The CDR3 consists of 14 residues.

The chain recombines TRBV7-2 with TRBJ2-1; 7 positions agree with TRBD2. The V gene end was trimmed by 5 bases and the J gene end by 0 bases; junction bases not matched to a gene: 4. The CDR3 covers 15 residues. The germline V gene encodes CDR1 SGHTA and CDR2 FQGNSA. The CDR3 protein is CASSQREGSYNEQFF. CDR3 DNA sequence: TGTGCCAGCAGCCAGAGGGAGGGCTCCTACAATGAGCAGTTCTTC.

V and J are TRBV20-1 and TRBJ1-3; D gene ambiguous. CDR1 is DFQATT, CDR2 SNEGSKA, per germline (reference sequence). This CDR3 region has 15 residues. The V end lost 4 bases, the J end lost 0 bases, and 13 bases lay between the germline ends. CDR3 nucleotide sequence: TGCAGTGCTATCGTTGGATCCAGCTCTGGAAACACCATATATTTT. Amino acid sequence: CSAIVGSSSGNTIYF.

The genes are TRBV6-2 or TRBV6-3 and TRBJ2-5, with D hard to call. V gave up 5 bases and J gave up 3 bases, with 10 bases separating them. The CDR3 is 13 amino acids. The V gene's germline CDR1 is MNHEY and CDR2 SVGEGT. CDR3 sequence reads: CASSINIEETQYF. In DNA, the CDR3 is TGTGCCAGCAGTATTAATATTGAAGAGACCCAGTACTTC.

Details on this clonotype: It may be a read error: a sequence one base away is much more abundant. The V gene is TRBV4-1, the J gene TRBJ2-3; possibly TRBD2 for D (6 bases). The CDR3 is made up of 17 amino acids. Trimming removed 0 bases from V and 4 bases from J, with 17 bases in between. Germline CDR1 is MGHRA and CDR2 is YSYEKL. CDR3: CASSQDHGMGGADTQYF. The CDR3 region has the DNA TGCGCCAGCAGCCAAGATCATGGCATGGGGGGAGCAGATACGCAGTATTTT.

This clonotype was counted many times. The rearrangement uses TRBV14 and TRBJ1-4; 8 positions agree with TRBD1. CDR1 and CDR2 from the germline V gene are SGHDN and FVKESK. Unmatched junction bases numbered 4, after V lost 0 bases and J lost 4 bases. The CDR3 covers 16 residues. CDR3 DNA sequence: TGTGCCAGCAGCCAAGATGGGGGACAGGTTAATGAAAAACTGTTTTTT. As protein: CASSQDGGQVNEKLFF.

By its share, this clonotype is medium-sized (0.01 to 0.1%). The CDR3 region has the DNA TGTGCCATCAGTGAGTCGCAGGGCGGGGATCAGCCCCAGCATTTT. Translation gives CAISESQGGDQPQHF. The chain joins TRBV10-3 to TRBJ1-5; the D gene is possibly TRBD1 (5 bases). V was cut by 0 bases and J by 5 bases, with 11 bases left in between. Germline CDR1 and CDR2: ENHRY and SYGVKD. The CDR3 runs 15 residues.

The chain combines TRBV20-1 with TRBJ2-2, with a tentative D call TRBD2 (5 bases). The germline CDR1 and CDR2 sequences are DFQATT and SNEGSKA (reference sequence). Trimming shortened V by 5 bases and J by 0 bases, and 10 bases separated the two germline ends. There are 14 residues in the CDR3. The CDR3 region has the DNA TGCAGTGCTGACCGGGAAGCGAACACCGGGGAGCTGTTTTTT. This encodes CSADREANTGELFF.

This chain connects TRBV12-3 or TRBV12-4 to TRBJ1-2; 8 bases are a match to TRBD1. CDR3 size: 14 residues. The V gene end was trimmed by 6 bases and the J gene end by 3 bases; junction bases not matched to a gene: 6. CDR3: CASSPGGAYYGYTF. The DNA for the CDR3 is TGTGCCAGCAGCCCAGGGGGCGCGTACTATGGCTACACCTTC.

This clonotype was recorded many times. The chain has TRBV15 and TRBJ1-6; perhaps TRBD1 as D (5 bases). The CDR3 consists of 14 residues. Germline V lookup: CDR1 LNHNV, CDR2 YYDKDF (reference sequence). Trimming took 5 bases from V and 7 from J, leaving 12 bases between them. The CDR3 DNA sequence: TGTGCCACCAGCCCGTCGGGGGACAATTCACCCCTCCACTTT. Its protein product is CATSPSGDNSPLHF.